The entry below describes one T cell receptor beta chain. Per germline, CDR1 WSHSY and CDR2 SAAADI. The V gene end was trimmed by 2 bases and the J gene end by 3 bases; junction bases not matched to a gene: 12. The length of the CDR3 is 17 residues. This PCR relied on a set of 60 Vbeta primers and 13 Jbeta primers. The method was immunoSEQ multiplex PCR; TCRdb's version includes in-frame clones alone and lacks a portion of them. Of about 200,000 clones listed, roughly 86% are singletons. The data stem from a study of cytomegalovirus exposure and HLA in healthy donors. V gene TRBV10-2 combines with J gene TRBJ2-7; 8 nucleotides agree with TRBD1. What was sequenced was PBMCs. This receptor was taken from a man between 40 and 49 years old in good health and CMV-seropositive. The CDR3 DNA follows: TGCGCCAGCAGTGAGAAGGCAGGGGGCTACATACACTACGAGCAGTACTTC. It specifies CASSEKAGGYIHYEQYF.